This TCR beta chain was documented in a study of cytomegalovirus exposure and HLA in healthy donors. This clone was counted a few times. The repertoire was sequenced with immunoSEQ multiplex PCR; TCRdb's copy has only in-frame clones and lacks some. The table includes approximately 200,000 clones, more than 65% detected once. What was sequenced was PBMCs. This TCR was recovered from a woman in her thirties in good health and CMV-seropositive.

CDR3 DNA sequence: TGCGCCAGCAGCTTACCCGGACAGAGAAGGTATTTT. Translated: CASSLPGQRRYF. The chain combines TRBV5-1 with TRBJ1-3, with D perhaps matching TRBD1 (6 bases). CDR3 length: 12 residues. Trimming removed 2 bases from V and 16 bases from J, with 16 bases in between. Germline lookup yields CDR1 SGHRS and CDR2 YFSETQ.